This TCR beta chain came from a study of blood T cell repertoires in COVID-19. Some clones are missing from TCRdb's copy, which holds only in-frame ones; the method was immunoSEQ multiplex PCR. The sample lists approximately 240,000 clones; around 82% were seen once. With 2 bases removed from V and 2 bases from J, the gap between germline ends came to 6 bases. Germline-derived CDR1 and CDR2 are KGHDR and SFDVKD. This CDR3 comprises 14 residues. This clone came up a few times. This chain uses TRBV24-1 with TRBJ1-5; D is unclear. This receptor was obtained from a woman older than 75 with active or convalescent COVID-19. Sequenced: peripheral blood. CDR3 DNA: TGTGCCACCAGTGATTACCGGGGCAATCAGCCCCAGCATTTT. Translation gives CATSDYRGNQPQHF.